This paragraph reports one TCR beta chain. The source of the sample is a study of identical twins' blood T cells. TCRdb analysed the 5' RACE reads with MiXCR anew, one entry per CDR3 protein. Of 350,000 to 400,000 distinct CDR3 sequences listed, over 25% are singletons. V shed 4 bases and J shed 3 bases, with 17 bases lying between them. The germline V gene encodes CDR1 MNHNY and CDR2 SVGAGI (reference sequence). The CDR3 length is 16 residues. Likely shared infections and vaccines: all three twin pairs were reared together. Material for sequencing was PBMCs. This sequence originates from a woman aged 18-49 years in good health. This chain uses TRBV6-6 with TRBJ2-3; D call uncertain. CDR3 residues: CASSFPRQPGTDTQYF. The CDR3 DNA reads TGTGCCAGCAGTTTTCCCAGACAACCTGGGACAGATACGCAGTATTTT.